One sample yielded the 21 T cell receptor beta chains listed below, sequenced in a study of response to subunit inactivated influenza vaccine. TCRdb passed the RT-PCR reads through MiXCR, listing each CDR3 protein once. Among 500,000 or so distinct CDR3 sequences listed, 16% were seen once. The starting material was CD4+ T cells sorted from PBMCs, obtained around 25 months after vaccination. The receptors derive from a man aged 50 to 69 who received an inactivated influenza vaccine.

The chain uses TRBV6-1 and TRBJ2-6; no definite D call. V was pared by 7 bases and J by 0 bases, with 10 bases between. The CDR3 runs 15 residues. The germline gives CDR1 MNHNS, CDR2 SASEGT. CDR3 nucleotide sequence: TGTGCCAGCACCCATTGGGGCTCTGGGGCCAACGTCCTGACTTTC. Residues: CASTHWGSGANVLTF.

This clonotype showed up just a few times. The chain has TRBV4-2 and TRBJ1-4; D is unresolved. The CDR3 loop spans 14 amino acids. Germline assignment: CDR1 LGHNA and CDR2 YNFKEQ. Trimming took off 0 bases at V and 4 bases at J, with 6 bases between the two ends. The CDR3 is CASSQEQINEKLFF. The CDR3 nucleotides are TGTGCCAGCAGCCAAGAACAGATTAATGAAAAACTGTTTTTT.

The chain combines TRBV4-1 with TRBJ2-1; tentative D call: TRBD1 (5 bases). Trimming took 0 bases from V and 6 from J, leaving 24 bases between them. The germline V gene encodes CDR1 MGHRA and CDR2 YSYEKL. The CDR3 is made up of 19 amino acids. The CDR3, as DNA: TGCGCCAGCAGCCAAGATTTGGTCGTCCGGCACAGGTCGTGCAATGAGCAGTTCTTC. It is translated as CASSQDLVVRHRSCNEQFF.

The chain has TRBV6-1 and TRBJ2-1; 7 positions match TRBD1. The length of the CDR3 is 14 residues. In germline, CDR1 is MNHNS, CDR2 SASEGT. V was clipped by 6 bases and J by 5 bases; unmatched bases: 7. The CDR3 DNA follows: TGTGCCAGCAGATCCGGGACAGCAAACAATGAGCAGTTCTTC. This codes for CASRSGTANNEQFF.

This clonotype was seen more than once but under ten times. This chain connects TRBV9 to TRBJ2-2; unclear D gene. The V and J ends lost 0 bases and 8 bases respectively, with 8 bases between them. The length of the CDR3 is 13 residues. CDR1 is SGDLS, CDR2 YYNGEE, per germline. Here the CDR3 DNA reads TGTGCCAGCAGCGTAGCCAAATTGGGGGAGCTGTTTTTT. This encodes CASSVAKLGELFF. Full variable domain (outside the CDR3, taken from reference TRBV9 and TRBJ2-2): DSGVTQTPKHLITATGQRVTLRCSPRSGDLSVYWYQQSLDQGLQFLIQYYNGEERAKGNILERFSAQQFPDLHSELNLSSLELGDSALYFCASSVAKLGELFFGEGSRLTVL.

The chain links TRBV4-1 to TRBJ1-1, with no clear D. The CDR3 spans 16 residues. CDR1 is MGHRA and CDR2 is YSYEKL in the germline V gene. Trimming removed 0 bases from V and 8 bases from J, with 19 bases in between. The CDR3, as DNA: TGCGCCAGCAGCCAAGAAAGGGTGGAGTTTCCAGACGAAGCTTTCTTT. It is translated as CASSQERVEFPDEAFF.

CDR3 loop: CASTDLNTEAFF. The CDR3 coding sequence is TGTGCCAGCACGGACCTGAACACTGAAGCTTTCTTT. This chain uses TRBV12-3 or TRBV12-4 with TRBJ1-1; no reliable D call. This CDR3 has 12 residues. The V gene lost 7 bases and the J gene lost 0 bases, with 6 bases spanning the gap.

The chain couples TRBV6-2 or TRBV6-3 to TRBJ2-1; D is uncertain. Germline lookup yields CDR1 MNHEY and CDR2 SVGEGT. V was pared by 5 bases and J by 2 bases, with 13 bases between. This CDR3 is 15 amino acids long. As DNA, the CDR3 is TGTGCCAGCAGTCGGGCATTCGGAGCCTACAATGAGCAGTTCTTC. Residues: CASSRAFGAYNEQFF.

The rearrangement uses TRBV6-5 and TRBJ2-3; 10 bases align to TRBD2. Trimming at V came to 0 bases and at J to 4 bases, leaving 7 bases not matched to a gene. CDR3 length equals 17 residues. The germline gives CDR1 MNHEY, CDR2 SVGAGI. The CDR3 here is CASSYSIASGGPDTQYF. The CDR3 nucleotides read TGTGCCAGCAGTTACTCTATTGCTAGCGGGGGACCAGATACGCAGTATTTT.

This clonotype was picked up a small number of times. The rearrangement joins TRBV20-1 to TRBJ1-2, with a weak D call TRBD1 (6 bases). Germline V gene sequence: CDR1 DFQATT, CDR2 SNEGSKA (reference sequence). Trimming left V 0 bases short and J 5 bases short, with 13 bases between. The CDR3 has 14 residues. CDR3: CSARDRGRRYGYTF. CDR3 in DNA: TGCAGTGCTAGAGATCGGGGGCGACGGTATGGCTACACCTTC.

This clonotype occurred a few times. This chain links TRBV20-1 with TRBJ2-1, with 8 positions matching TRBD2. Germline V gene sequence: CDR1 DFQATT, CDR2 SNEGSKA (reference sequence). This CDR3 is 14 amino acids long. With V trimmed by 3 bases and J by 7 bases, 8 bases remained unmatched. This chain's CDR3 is CSARSSGRANEQFF. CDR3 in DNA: TGCAGTGCTAGGTCATCCGGGAGGGCTAATGAGCAGTTCTTC.

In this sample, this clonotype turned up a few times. The CDR3 nucleotides are TGTGCCAGCAGTTTAGAGGCGGGGGGCGATGGCTACACCTTC. As protein: CASSLEAGGDGYTF. The V and J genes are TRBV12-3 or TRBV12-4 and TRBJ1-2, with D possibly matching TRBD1 (6 bases). V was trimmed by 1 base and J by 6 bases, leaving 12 bases between them. The CDR3 totals 14 residues.

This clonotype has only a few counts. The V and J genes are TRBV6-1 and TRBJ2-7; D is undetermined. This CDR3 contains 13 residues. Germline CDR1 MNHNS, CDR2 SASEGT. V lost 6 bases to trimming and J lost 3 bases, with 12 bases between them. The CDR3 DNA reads TGTGCCAGCAGCCCTGACATATACTACGAGCAGTACTTC. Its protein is CASSPDIYYEQYF.

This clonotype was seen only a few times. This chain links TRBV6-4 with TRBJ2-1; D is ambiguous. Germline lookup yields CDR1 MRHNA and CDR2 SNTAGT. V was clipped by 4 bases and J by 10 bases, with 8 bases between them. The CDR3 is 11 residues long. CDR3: CASSGFGEQFF. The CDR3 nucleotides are TGTGCCAGCAGTGGGTTCGGGGAGCAGTTCTTC.

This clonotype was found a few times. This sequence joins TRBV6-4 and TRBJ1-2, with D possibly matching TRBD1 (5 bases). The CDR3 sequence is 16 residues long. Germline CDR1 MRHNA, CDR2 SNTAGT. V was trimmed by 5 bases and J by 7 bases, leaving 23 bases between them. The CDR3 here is CASSPQTAPSLSGYTF. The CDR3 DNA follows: TGTGCCAGCAGTCCCCAGACAGCCCCTTCGCTCTCTGGCTACACCTTC.

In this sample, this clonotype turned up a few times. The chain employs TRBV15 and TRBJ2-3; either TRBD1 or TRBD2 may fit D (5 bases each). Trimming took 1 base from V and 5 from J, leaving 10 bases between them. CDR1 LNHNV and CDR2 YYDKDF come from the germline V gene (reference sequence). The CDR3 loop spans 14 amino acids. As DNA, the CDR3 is TGTGCCACCAGCAGAGCAGGGAGCGGAGATACGCAGTATTTT. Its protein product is CATSRAGSGDTQYF.

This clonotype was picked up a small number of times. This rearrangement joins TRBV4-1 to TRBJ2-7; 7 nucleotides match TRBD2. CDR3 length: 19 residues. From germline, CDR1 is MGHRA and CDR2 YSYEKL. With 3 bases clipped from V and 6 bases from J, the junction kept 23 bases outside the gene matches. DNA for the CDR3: TGCGCCAGCAGCCACCAAGTCTTTTCACTAGCGTCTTCCCCTGCCGAGCAGTACTTC. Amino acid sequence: CASSHQVFSLASSPAEQYF.

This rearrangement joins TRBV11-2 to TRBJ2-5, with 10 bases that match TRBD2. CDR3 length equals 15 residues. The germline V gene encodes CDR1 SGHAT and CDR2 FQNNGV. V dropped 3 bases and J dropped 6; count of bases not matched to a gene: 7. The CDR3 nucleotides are TGTGCCAGCAGCTTGGCTAGCGGGGGCCAGAAGACCCAGTACTTC. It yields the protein CASSLASGGQKTQYF. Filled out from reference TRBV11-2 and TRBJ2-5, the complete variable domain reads EAGVAQSPRYKIIEKRQSVAFWCNPISGHATLYWYQQILGQGPKLLIQFQNNGVVDDSQLPKDRFSAERLKGVDSTLKIQPAKLEDSAVYLCASSLASGGQKTQYFGPGTRLLVL.

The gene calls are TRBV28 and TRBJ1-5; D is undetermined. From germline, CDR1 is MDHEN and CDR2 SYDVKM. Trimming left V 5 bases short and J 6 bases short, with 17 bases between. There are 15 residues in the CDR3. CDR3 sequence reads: CASSREPQESQPQHF. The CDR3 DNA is TGTGCCAGCAGTCGCGAACCCCAGGAGTCTCAGCCCCAGCATTTT. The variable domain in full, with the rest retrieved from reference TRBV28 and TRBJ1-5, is DVKVTQSSRYLVKRTGEKVFLECVQDMDHENMFWYRQDPGLGLRLIYFSYDVKMKEKGDIPEGYSVSREKKERFSLILESASTNQTSMYLCASSREPQESQPQHFGDGTRLSIL.

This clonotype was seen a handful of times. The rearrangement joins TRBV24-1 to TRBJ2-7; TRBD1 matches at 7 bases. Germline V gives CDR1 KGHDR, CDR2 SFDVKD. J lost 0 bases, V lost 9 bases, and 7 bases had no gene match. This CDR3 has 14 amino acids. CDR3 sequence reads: CATSTDRNSYEQYF. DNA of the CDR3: TGTGCCACCTCTACGGACAGGAACTCCTACGAGCAGTACTTC.

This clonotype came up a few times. The chain's CDR3 is CASSFRSWGEPQHF. CDR3 nucleotide sequence: TGTGCCAGCAGTTTCCGAAGTTGGGGTGAGCCCCAGCATTTT. V and J are TRBV12-3 or TRBV12-4 and TRBJ1-5; D call uncertain. Trimming stripped 3 bases from V and 8 bases from J, with 14 bases between. This CDR3 contains 14 residues.